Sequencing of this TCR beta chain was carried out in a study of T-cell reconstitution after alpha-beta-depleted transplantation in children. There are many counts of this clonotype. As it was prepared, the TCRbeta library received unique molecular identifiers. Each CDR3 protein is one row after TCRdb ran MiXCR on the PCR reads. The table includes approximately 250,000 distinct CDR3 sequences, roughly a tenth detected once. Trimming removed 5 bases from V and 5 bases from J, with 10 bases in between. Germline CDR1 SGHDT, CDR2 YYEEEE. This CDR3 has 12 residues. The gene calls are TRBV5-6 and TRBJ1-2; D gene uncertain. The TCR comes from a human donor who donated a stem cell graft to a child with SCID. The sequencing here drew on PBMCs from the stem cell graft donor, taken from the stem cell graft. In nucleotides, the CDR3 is TGTGCCAGCAGGTACCTAGGGTATGGCTACACCTTC. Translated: CASRYLGYGYTF. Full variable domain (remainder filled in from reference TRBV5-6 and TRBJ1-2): DAGVTQSPTHLIKTRGQQVTLRCSPKSGHDTVSWYQQALGQGPQFIFQYYEEEERQRGNFPDRFSGHQFPNYSSELNVNALLLGDSALYLCASRYLGYGYTFGSGTRLTVV.